The subject of this entry is one T cell receptor (beta chain). As yet, its antigen is unknown. Between the trimmed V and J ends, which lost 5 bases and 1 base, there was a span of 12 bases. Germline lookup yields CDR1 SNHLY and CDR2 FYNNEI. The CDR3 totals 15 residues. This sample was taken from a study of T cell responses to AZD1222 COVID-19 vaccine. Overall study findings and caveats: CD4 TCRs linked to vaccination spanned spike, dominating at 160-218 and 743-854. Rises in breadth and depth of Spike-specific TCRs came after two AZD1222 doses.

The protocol was immunoSEQ multiplex PCR, while the TCRdb copy is restricted to in-frame clones and leaves out a portion. The repertoire includes about 120,000 clones, roughly 84% of them detected once, and around 7.2% sits in the top ten. The J gene is TRBJ1-5, the V gene TRBV2; D not resolved. This clonotype was obtained from an adult in good health. The sequencing here drew on peripheral blood, taken on day 0 of AZD1222 vaccination. The CDR3 nucleotides are TGTGCCAGCAGTCCCCGGGGATCGAGCAATCAGCCCCAGCATTTT. Translating it yields CASSPRGSSNQPQHF.